The clone carrying this T cell receptor beta chain was counted only a few times. Antigen specificity is unknown. The entry originates in a study of T cells after yellow fever vaccination. A 5'RACE template-switching step, the method used to make TCR cDNA, added a universal primer site and UMIs. TCRdb fed the 5' RACE reads into MiXCR, producing one record per CDR3 protein. The repertoire holds approximately 300,000 distinct CDR3 sequences, with roughly a tenth as singletons. The CDR3 loop spans 16 amino acids. The germline gives CDR1 MGHRA, CDR2 YSYEKL. V gave up 3 bases and J gave up 7 bases, with 19 bases separating them. Study outcomes and limitations: Within FACS-sorted repertoires, abundant clonotypes contaminating from the bulk population could be present. The booster response re-showed most primary clones: 96% CD4, more than 70% CD8. Though it reached lower strength, the secondary response hit its peak faster, day 5 versus 15.

The sequence derives from a man between 18 and 29 years old who received the YFV17D yellow fever vaccine. The chain links TRBV4-1 to TRBJ1-5; D uncertain. This specimen was CD4+ T cells sorted from PBMCs, taken 45 days after the yellow fever booster vaccination. The CDR3 loop is CASSHRVSGSGQPQHF. As DNA, the CDR3 is TGCGCCAGCAGCCATAGGGTGTCTGGGTCGGGACAGCCCCAGCATTTT.